One sample yielded the 25 T cell receptor beta chains listed below, sequenced in a study of cytotoxic CD8 clonotypes in ibrutinib-treated CLL. Produced via immunoSEQ multiplex PCR; TCRdb's table is partial and in-frame only. The table records about 130,000 clones, approximately 85% of them present only once. Sequencing used PBMCs, obtained after 24 months of ibrutinib treatment. The receptors originated from a human donor with chronic lymphocytic leukemia.

V gene TRBV28 combines with J gene TRBJ1-4; D gene ambiguous. Per germline, CDR1 MDHEN and CDR2 SYDVKM. The CDR3 extends over 14 amino acids. Between the trimmed V and J ends, which lost 5 bases and 4 bases, there was a span of 11 bases. CDR3 coding DNA: TGTGCCAGCAGTAAGGTGCTCCTTAATGAAAAACTGTTTTTT. Translated: CASSKVLLNEKLFF. Full variable domain (remainder filled in from reference TRBV28 and TRBJ1-4): DVKVTQSSRYLVKRTGEKVFLECVQDMDHENMFWYRQDPGLGLRLIYFSYDVKMKEKGDIPEGYSVSREKKERFSLILESASTNQTSMYLCASSKVLLNEKLFFGSGTQLSVL.

This clone was counted a few times. The genes are TRBV29-1 and TRBJ1-5; the D is unclear. Germline loops: CDR1 SQVTM, CDR2 ANQGSEA. Trimming cost V 6 bases and J 1 base, with 10 bases left between them. The CDR3 consists of 13 residues. CDR3 sequence (DNA): TGCAGCGTGGCCACTCGGAGCAATCAGCCCCAGCATTTT. It translates to CSVATRSNQPQHF.

This clone was seen more than once but under ten times. This chain links TRBV9 with TRBJ1-1; D uncertain. Trimming removed 4 bases at V and 1 base at J, with 8 bases between. The length of the CDR3 is 13 residues. Germline V gives CDR1 SGDLS, CDR2 YYNGEE. The CDR3 nucleotides are TGTGCCAGCAGCCCGACAACGAACACTGAAGCTTTCTTT. The encoded protein is CASSPTTNTEAFF.

This chain connects TRBV18 to TRBJ2-5; 7 bases match TRBD1. This CDR3 has 15 amino acids. CDR1 and CDR2 (germline): KGHSH, LQKENI. V shed 4 bases and J 2 bases; nucleotides not matched to a gene: 7. The CDR3 DNA follows: TGTGCCAGCTCACTAACGAGGACAGGACAAGAGACCCAGTACTTC. Protein product: CASSLTRTGQETQYF.

This clone turned up a few times. The CDR3 sequence is CAISLAGGPKQYF. The CDR3 DNA follows: TGTGCCATCAGCCTAGCGGGAGGGCCAAAGCAGTACTTC. The chain has TRBV10-3 and TRBJ2-7; 12 positions match TRBD2. This CDR3 region has 13 residues. Germline trimming cut 6 bases from V and 8 bases from J; bases unmatched to any gene: 5. Per the germline V gene, CDR1 is ENHRY and CDR2 is SYGVKD.

The genes are TRBV4-2 and TRBJ2-7; no reliable D call. Germline lookup yields CDR1 LGHNA and CDR2 YNFKEQ. This CDR3 region has 12 residues. Deletions cut 4 bases from V and 9 bases from J, with 13 bases between. The CDR3 loop is CASSPPADRQYF. Here the CDR3 DNA reads TGTGCCAGCAGCCCCCCGGCGGACCGGCAGTACTTC.

The rearrangement joins TRBV7-9 to TRBJ2-3, with 8 positions matching TRBD2. CDR3 length: 14 amino acids. The junction had 2 bases not matched to a gene; V was cut back by 4 bases and J by 2 bases. Per germline, CDR1 SEHNR and CDR2 FQNEAQ (reference sequence). CDR3 bases: TGTGCCAGCAGCTACGGACTAGCCACAGATACGCAGTATTTT. Encoded protein: CASSYGLATDTQYF.

This sequence joins TRBV21-1 and TRBJ1-1. TRBV21-1 is a pseudogene segment. The CDR3 is made up of 17 amino acids. The CDR3 DNA reads as TGTGCCAGCAGCAAAGTTCTGGAGGGGGACATGAACACTGAAGCTTTCTTT. This codes for CASSKVLEGDMNTEAFF.

The rearrangement links TRBV28 to TRBJ1-5; D might be TRBD1 (5 bases). There are 15 residues in the CDR3. Trimming removed 1 base from V and 3 bases from J, with 10 bases in between. CDR1 is MDHEN, CDR2 SYDVKM, per germline. CDR3 protein: CASSLSDTLNQPQHF. CDR3 DNA: TGTGCCAGCAGTTTATCGGACACTCTCAATCAGCCCCAGCATTTT. Full variable domain (rest looked up from reference TRBV28 and TRBJ1-5): DVKVTQSSRYLVKRTGEKVFLECVQDMDHENMFWYRQDPGLGLRLIYFSYDVKMKEKGDIPEGYSVSREKKERFSLILESASTNQTSMYLCASSLSDTLNQPQHFGDGTRLSIL.

This chain uses TRBV29-1 with TRBJ1-1; D is uncertain. Trimming pared 4 bases from V and 4 bases from J, leaving 13 bases between. Germline V lookup: CDR1 SQVTM, CDR2 ANQGSEA. The CDR3 spans 13 residues. The CDR3 DNA is TGCAGCGTTGCCGAGACCATGGGCACTGAAGCTTTCTTT. Amino acids: CSVAETMGTEAFF.

The chain carries TRBV6-6 and TRBJ1-1; tentatively, D is TRBD1 (6 bases). There are 13 residues in the CDR3. V was cut by 5 bases and J by 2 bases, with 9 bases left in between. Per the germline V gene, CDR1 is MNHNY and CDR2 is SVGAGI (reference sequence). The CDR3 DNA follows: TGTGCCAGCAGTCCACAGGGTAACACTGAAGCTTTCTTT. It translates to CASSPQGNTEAFF.

The chain joins TRBV28 to TRBJ2-3; D remains ambiguous. This CDR3 is built from 11 residues. The germline V and J ends were trimmed by 2 bases and 5 bases, with 2 bases remaining between them. Germline CDR1 MDHEN, CDR2 SYDVKM. CDR3 amino acids: CASSLRDTQYF. As DNA, the CDR3 is TGTGCCAGCAGTTTAAGAGATACGCAGTATTTT. The full variable domain, completed using reference TRBV28 and TRBJ2-3, is DVKVTQSSRYLVKRTGEKVFLECVQDMDHENMFWYRQDPGLGLRLIYFSYDVKMKEKGDIPEGYSVSREKKERFSLILESASTNQTSMYLCASSLRDTQYFGPGTRLTVL.

The rearrangement joins TRBV28 to TRBJ1-4; the D is unclear. The CDR3 loop spans 14 amino acids. Germline values: CDR1 MDHEN, CDR2 SYDVKM. Trimming shortened V by 4 bases and J by 4 bases, and 10 bases separated the two germline ends. The CDR3 is CASSSRDLNEKLFF. The CDR3, as DNA: TGTGCCAGCAGTTCACGAGATCTTAATGAAAAACTGTTTTTT.

V usage is TRBV7-2 and J usage is TRBJ1-2; 7 bases are shared with TRBD1. With 6 bases clipped from V and 3 bases from J, the junction kept 4 bases outside the gene matches. CDR3 length: 13 amino acids. Germline CDR1 reads SGHTA; CDR2 reads FQGNSA. CDR3 bases: TGTGCCAGCAGGGTAGGGGGCGACTATGGCTACACCTTC. This codes for CASRVGGDYGYTF.

This chain connects TRBV11-1 to TRBJ2-3; D is perhaps TRBD1 (5 bases). This CDR3 has 11 residues. Per the germline V gene, CDR1 is SGHAT and CDR2 is FQDESV (reference sequence). Between the trimmed V and J ends, which lost 5 bases and 6 bases, there was a span of 6 bases. The DNA of the CDR3 is TGTGCCAGCAGCCCAGGGGATACGCAGTATTTT. Translation: CASSPGDTQYF.

The CDR3 DNA sequence: TGTGCCAGCTCGCAGAGCGGGAGAAGGGGGAACGAGCAGTTCTTC. Translation: CASSQSGRRGNEQFF. The chain combines TRBV7-2 with TRBJ2-1, with TRBD2 matching over 8 bases. There are 15 residues in the CDR3. V shed 8 bases and J 10 bases; nucleotides not matched to a gene: 16. Looked up from germline, CDR1 is SGHTA and CDR2 is FQGNSA. The whole variable domain, filled in from reference TRBV7-2 and TRBJ2-1, reads GAGVSQSPSNKVTEKGKDVELRCDPISGHTALYWYRQSLGQGLEFLIYFQGNSAPDKSGLPSDRFSAERTGGSVSTLTIQRTQQEDSAVYLCASSQSGRRGNEQFFGPGTRLTVL.

A word on this clone: An end of the junction differs from the germline gene, which may be a read error. The rearrangement links TRBV2 to TRBJ1-5; D not certain. CDR3 size: 12 residues. Germline V gene data show CDR1 as SNHLY and CDR2 as FYNNEI. CDR3 sequence (DNA): TGTGCCAGCAGTAAAGCCAATCAGCCCCAGCATTTT. Protein: CASSKANQPQHF.

Ten or more counts support this clone. V is TRBV4-2 and J is TRBJ1-5, with TRBD1 as a possible D gene (5 bases). V lost 0 bases, J lost 6 bases, and 12 bases lay in between. Looked up from germline, CDR1 is LGHNA and CDR2 is YNFKEQ. The CDR3 is made up of 15 amino acids. The CDR3 loop is CASSQDGQGGQPQHF. In nucleotides, the CDR3 is TGTGCCAGCAGCCAAGATGGGCAGGGAGGTCAGCCCCAGCATTTT.

The gene calls are TRBV19 and TRBJ2-1, with 9 bases fitting TRBD1. CDR1 and CDR2 from the germline V gene are LNHDA and SQIVND (reference sequence). This CDR3 spans 13 amino acids. Trimming removed 5 bases from V and 10 bases from J; junction bases left unmatched: 6. The CDR3 is CASSARTGVEQFF. Here the CDR3 DNA reads TGTGCCAGTAGTGCCCGGACAGGGGTGGAGCAGTTCTTC.

This chain connects TRBV4-2 to TRBJ2-1; D is ambiguous. The germline V gene encodes CDR1 LGHNA and CDR2 YNFKEQ. The CDR3 runs to 14 residues. Between the trimmed V and J ends, which lost 2 bases and 3 bases, there was a span of 8 bases. Here the CDR3 reads CASSQIGNYNEQFF. The CDR3 DNA follows: TGTGCCAGCAGCCAAATAGGGAACTACAATGAGCAGTTCTTC.

This chain uses TRBV28 with TRBJ2-5; 8 nucleotides line up with TRBD1. The V segment lost 6 bases and the J segment 5 bases; nucleotides outside the gene matches: 20. Germline lookup yields CDR1 MDHEN and CDR2 SYDVKM. The CDR3 length is 18 residues. Here the CDR3 reads CASRDETGVLGIRETQYF. CDR3 nucleotides: TGTGCCAGCAGAGACGAGACAGGGGTGTTAGGAATTCGGGAGACCCAGTACTTC.

The chain recombines TRBV4-3 with TRBJ2-7; TRBD1 might be the D (5 bases). Germline V CDR1 and CDR2: LGHNA, YSLEER. V lost 1 base to trimming and J lost 2 bases, with 9 bases between them. There are 14 residues in the CDR3. This CDR3 reads CASSQVYRTYEQYF. CDR3 coding DNA: TGCGCCAGCAGCCAAGTTTACAGGACCTACGAGCAGTACTTC.

The chain uses TRBV5-6 and TRBJ2-7, with D maybe TRBD1 (6 bases). The CDR3 extends over 14 amino acids. Germline V gene sequence: CDR1 SGHDT, CDR2 YYEEEE. Trimming removed 2 bases at V and 5 bases at J, with 14 bases between. CDR3 protein: CASSFWDIYHEQYF. DNA for the CDR3: TGTGCCAGCAGCTTTTGGGACATTTACCACGAGCAGTACTTC.

V and J are TRBV7-2 and TRBJ1-1, with D tentatively TRBD1 (6 bases). The germline CDR1 and CDR2 sequences are SGHTA and FQGNSA. This CDR3 region has 14 residues. Trimming pared 3 bases from V and 3 bases from J, leaving 11 bases between. The CDR3 here is CASSFGGRYTEAFF. The CDR3 DNA reads as TGTGCCAGCAGCTTTGGGGGGCGATACACTGAAGCTTTCTTT.

This chain connects TRBV29-1 to TRBJ2-3; either TRBD1 or TRBD2 may supply D (6 bases each). Looked up from germline, CDR1 is SQVTM and CDR2 is ANQGSEA. This CDR3 region has 16 residues. The V end was cut by 5 bases, the J end by 1 base, with 19 bases between. As DNA, the CDR3 is TGCAGCGTTAACCCCACAGGGCGCGGGGGCACAGATACGCAGTATTTT. Its protein product is CSVNPTGRGGTDTQYF.